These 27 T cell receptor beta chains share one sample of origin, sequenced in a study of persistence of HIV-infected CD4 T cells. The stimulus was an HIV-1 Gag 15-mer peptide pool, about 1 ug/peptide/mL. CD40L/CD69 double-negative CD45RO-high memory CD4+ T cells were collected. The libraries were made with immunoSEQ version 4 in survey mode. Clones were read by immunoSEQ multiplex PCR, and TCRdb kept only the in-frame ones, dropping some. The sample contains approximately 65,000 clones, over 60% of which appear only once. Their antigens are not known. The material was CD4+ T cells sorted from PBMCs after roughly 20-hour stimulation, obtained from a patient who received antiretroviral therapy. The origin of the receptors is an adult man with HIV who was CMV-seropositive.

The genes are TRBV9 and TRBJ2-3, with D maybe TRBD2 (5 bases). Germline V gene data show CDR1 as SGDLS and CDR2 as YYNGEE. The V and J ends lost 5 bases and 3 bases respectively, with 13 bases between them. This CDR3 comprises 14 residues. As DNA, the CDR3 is TGTGCCAGCAGACCTCCGGGGAATACAGATACGCAGTATTTT. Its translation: CASRPPGNTDTQYF.

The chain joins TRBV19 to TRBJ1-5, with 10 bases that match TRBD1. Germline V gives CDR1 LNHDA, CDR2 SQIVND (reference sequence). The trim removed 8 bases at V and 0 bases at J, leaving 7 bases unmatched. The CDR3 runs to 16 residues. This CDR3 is CASLDRGPNSNQPQHF. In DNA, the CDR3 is TGTGCCAGTCTAGACAGGGGGCCTAATAGCAATCAGCCCCAGCATTTT.

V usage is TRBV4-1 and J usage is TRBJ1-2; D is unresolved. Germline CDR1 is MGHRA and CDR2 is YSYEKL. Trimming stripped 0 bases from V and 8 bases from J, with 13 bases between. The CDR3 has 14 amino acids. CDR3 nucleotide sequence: TGCGCCAGCAGCCAAGATCTCGGGCCAATGGGCTACACCTTC. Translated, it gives CASSQDLGPMGYTF.

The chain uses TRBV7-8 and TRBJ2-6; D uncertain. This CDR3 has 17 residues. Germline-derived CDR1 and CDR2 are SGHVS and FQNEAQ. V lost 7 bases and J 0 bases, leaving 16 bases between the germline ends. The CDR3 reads CASTQMGKSSGANVLTF. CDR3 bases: TGTGCCAGCACCCAGATGGGGAAGAGCTCTGGGGCCAACGTCCTGACTTTC.

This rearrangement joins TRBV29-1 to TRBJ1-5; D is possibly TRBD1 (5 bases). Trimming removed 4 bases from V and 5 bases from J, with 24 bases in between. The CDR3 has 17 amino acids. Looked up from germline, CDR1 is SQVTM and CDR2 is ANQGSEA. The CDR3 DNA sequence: TGCAGCGTTGTGCCAGATTCCGGGACTTATAAGGATCAGCCCCAGCATTTT. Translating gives CSVVPDSGTYKDQPQHF.

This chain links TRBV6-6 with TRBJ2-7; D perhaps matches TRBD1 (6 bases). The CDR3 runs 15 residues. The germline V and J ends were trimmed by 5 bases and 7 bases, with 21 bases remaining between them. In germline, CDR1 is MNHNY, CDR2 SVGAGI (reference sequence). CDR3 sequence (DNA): TGTGCCAGCAGTCAATCCTCAGGGGACATACGTGAGCAGTACTTC. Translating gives CASSQSSGDIREQYF.

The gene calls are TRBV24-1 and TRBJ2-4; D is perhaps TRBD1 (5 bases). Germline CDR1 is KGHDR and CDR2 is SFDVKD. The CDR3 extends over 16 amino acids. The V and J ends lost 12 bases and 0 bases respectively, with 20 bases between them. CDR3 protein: CASRQYRILAKNIQYF. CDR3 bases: TGTGCCTCACGACAGTACCGAATTCTAGCCAAAAACATTCAGTACTTC.

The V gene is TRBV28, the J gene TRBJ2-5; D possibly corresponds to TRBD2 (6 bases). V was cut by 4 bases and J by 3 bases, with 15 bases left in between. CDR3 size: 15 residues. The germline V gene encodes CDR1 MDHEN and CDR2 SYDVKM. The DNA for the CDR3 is TGTGCCAGCAGTTCTATCGAGGCGGGAAAAGAGACCCAGTACTTC. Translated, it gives CASSSIEAGKETQYF.

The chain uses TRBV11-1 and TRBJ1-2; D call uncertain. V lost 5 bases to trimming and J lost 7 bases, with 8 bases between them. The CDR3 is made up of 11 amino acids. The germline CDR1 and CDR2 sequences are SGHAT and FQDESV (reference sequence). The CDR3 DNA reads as TGTGCCAGCAGCGCTGGGGTTGGCTACACCTTC. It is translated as CASSAGVGYTF. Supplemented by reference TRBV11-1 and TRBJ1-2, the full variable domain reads EAEVAQSPRYKITEKSQAVAFWCDPISGHATLYWYRQILGQGPELLVQFQDESVVDDSQLPKDRFSAERLKGVDSTLKIQPAELGDSAMYLCASSAGVGYTFGSGTRLTVV.

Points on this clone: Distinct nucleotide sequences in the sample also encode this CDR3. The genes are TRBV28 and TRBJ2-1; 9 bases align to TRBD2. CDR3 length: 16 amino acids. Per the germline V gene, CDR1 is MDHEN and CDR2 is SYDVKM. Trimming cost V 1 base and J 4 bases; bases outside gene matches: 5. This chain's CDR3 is CASSLFASGTYNEQFF. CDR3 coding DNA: TGTGCCAGCAGTTTATTCGCTAGCGGGACATACAATGAGCAGTTCTTC.

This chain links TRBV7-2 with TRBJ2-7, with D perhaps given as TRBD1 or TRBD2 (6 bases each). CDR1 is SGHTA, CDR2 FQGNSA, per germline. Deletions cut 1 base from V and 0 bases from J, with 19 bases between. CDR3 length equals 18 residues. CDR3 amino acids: CASSLVGVGGPASYEQYF. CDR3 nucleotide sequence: TGTGCCAGCAGCTTAGTGGGGGTAGGGGGGCCCGCCTCCTACGAGCAGTACTTC.

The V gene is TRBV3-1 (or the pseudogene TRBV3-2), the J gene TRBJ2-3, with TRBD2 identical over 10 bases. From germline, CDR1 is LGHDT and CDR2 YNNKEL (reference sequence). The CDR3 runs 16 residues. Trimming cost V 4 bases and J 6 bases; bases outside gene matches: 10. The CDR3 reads CASSLQMTSGYDTQYF. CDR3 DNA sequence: TGTGCCAGCAGCCTTCAGATGACTAGCGGGTATGATACGCAGTATTTT.

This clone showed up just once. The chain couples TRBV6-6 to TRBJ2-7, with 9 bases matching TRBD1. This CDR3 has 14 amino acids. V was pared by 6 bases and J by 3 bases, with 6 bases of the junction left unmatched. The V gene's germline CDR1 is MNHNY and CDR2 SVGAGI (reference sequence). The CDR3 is CASRSGTGLYEQYF. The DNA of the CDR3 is TGTGCCAGCAGATCCGGGACAGGGCTCTACGAGCAGTACTTC.

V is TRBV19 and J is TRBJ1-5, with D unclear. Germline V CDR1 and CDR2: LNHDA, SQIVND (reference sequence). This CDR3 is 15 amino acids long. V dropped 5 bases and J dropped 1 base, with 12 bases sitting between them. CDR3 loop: CASSLASVSNQPQHF. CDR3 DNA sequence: TGTGCCAGTAGTTTAGCCTCGGTCAGCAATCAGCCCCAGCATTTT.

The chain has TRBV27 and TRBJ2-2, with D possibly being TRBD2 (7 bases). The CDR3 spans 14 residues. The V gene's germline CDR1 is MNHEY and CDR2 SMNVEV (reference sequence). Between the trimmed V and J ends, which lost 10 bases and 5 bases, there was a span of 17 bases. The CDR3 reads CATKGGARTGELFF. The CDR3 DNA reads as TGTGCCACCAAAGGGGGGGCGCGGACCGGGGAGCTGTTTTTT.

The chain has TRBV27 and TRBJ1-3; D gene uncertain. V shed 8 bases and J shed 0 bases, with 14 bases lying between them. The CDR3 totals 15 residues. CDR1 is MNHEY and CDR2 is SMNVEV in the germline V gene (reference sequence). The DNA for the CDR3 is TGTGCCAGCGGAAGAGGGCAGCCCTCTGGAAACACCATATATTTT. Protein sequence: CASGRGQPSGNTIYF.

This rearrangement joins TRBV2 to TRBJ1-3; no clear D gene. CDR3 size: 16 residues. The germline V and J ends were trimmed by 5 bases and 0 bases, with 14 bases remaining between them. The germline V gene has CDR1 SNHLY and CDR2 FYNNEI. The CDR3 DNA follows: TGTGCCAGCAGTAGGTCCTTACCCTCCTCTGGAAACACCATATATTTT. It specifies CASSRSLPSSGNTIYF.

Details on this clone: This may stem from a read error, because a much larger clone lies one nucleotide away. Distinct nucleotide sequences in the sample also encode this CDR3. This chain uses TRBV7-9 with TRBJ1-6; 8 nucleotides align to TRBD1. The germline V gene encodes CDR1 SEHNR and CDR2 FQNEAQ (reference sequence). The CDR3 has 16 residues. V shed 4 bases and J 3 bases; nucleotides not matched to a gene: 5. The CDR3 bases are TGTGCCAGCAGCTCCGGACAGGGTTTCTATAATTCACCCCTCCACTTT. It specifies CASSSGQGFYNSPLHF.

CDR3 in DNA: TGCGCCAGCAAAACATGGGGGGACAGGGGGGCCTATAATTCACCCCTCCACTTT. Translated: CASKTWGDRGAYNSPLHF. The chain links TRBV23-1 to TRBJ1-6; 11 nucleotides agree with TRBD1. TRBV23-1 is reported as an ORF; its role is uncertain. The CDR3 loop spans 18 amino acids. V shed 7 bases, J shed 2 bases, and the junction held 10 bases outside the gene matches.

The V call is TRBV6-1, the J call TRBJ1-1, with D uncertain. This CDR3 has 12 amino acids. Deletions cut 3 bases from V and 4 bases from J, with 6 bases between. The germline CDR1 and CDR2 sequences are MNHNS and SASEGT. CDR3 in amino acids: CASSEPSTEAFF. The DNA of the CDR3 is TGTGCCAGCAGTGAGCCCAGCACTGAAGCTTTCTTT.

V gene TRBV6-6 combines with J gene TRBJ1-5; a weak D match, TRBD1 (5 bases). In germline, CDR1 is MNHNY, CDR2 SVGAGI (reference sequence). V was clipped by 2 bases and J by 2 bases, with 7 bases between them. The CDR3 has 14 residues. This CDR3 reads CASSYGAGNQPQHF. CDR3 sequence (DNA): TGTGCCAGCAGTTACGGGGCAGGCAATCAGCCCCAGCATTTT.

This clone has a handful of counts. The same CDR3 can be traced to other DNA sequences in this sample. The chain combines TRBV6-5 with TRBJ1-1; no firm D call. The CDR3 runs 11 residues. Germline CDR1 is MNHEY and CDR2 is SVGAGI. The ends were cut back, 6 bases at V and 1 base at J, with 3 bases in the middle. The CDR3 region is CASRGNTEAFF. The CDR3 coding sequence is TGTGCCAGCAGAGGGAACACTGAAGCTTTCTTT.

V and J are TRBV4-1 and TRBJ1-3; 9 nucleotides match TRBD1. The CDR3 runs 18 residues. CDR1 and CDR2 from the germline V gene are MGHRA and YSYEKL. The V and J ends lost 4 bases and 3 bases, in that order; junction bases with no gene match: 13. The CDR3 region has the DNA TGCGCCAGCAGCCTAGTTGTACAACAGGGGGCAGGTGGAAACACCATATATTTT. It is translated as CASSLVVQQGAGGNTIYF.

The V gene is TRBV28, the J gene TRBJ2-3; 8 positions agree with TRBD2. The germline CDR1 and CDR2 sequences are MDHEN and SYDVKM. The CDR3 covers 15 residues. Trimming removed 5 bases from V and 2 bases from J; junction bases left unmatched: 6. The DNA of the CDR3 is TGTGCCAGCAGTAACGGGGGGGACTACACAGATACGCAGTATTTT. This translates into CASSNGGDYTDTQYF.

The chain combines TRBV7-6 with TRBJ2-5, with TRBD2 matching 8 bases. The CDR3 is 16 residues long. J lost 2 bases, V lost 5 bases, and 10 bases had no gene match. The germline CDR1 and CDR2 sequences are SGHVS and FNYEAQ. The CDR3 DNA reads TGTGCCAGCAGCATAGGGACCGGGAGGGTTCAAGAGACCCAGTACTTC. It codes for CASSIGTGRVQETQYF.

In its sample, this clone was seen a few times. CDR3 coding DNA: TGTGCCAGTAGCGCCATTTCAACAGGAGGGACGCAGTATTTT. Translated, it gives CASSAISTGGTQYF. The V call is TRBV19, the J call TRBJ2-3; D may be TRBD2 (6 bases). The CDR3 length is 14 residues. V lost 6 bases and J 9 bases, leaving 19 bases between the germline ends. The germline CDR1 and CDR2 sequences are LNHDA and SQIVND (reference sequence).

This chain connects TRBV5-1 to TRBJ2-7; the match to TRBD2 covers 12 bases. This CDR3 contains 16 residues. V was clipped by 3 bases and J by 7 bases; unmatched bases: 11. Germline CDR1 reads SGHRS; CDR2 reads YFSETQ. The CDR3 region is CASSYSSGGVAGEQYF. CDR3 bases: TGCGCCAGCAGCTACTCTAGCGGGGGGGTCGCCGGAGAGCAGTACTTC.